The rows below give T cell receptor beta chains drawn from one sample of a study of cytomegalovirus exposure and HLA in healthy donors. Sequenced by immunoSEQ multiplex PCR; TCRdb stores in-frame clones only, minus some. Of some 110,000 clones listed, approximately 77% are singletons. The sample consisted of PBMCs. The receptors here all came from a man aged 50-59 years in good health and CMV-seropositive. Each CDR3 is given with its conserved first and last residue. Each record gives: J gene, V gene, clone size, D gene, CDR3 DNA, CDR3 protein. D genes are given only for firm matches. Some rows have no size entry. The others give once, few or many, or a class for an expanded clone.

j_call: TRBJ2-1; v_call: TRBV7-9; clone_size: NA; d_call: NA; cdr3_nt: TGTGCCAGCAGCTCAGCGGGTGTGGGCCGCAACAATGAGCAGTTCTTC; cdr3_aa: CASSSAGVGRNNEQFF
j_call: TRBJ1-2; v_call: TRBV2; clone_size: NA; d_call: NA; cdr3_nt: TGTGCCAGCGGGCAGGATAACTATGGCTACACCTTC; cdr3_aa: CASGQDNYGYTF
j_call: TRBJ2-7; v_call: TRBV7-9; clone_size: NA; d_call: TRBD2; cdr3_nt: TGTGCCAGCAGCCTAACTAGCGGGGCCTACGAGCAGTACTTC; cdr3_aa: CASSLTSGAYEQYF
j_call: TRBJ1-1; v_call: TRBV4-1; clone_size: NA; d_call: NA; cdr3_nt: TGCGCCAGCAGCCACCCGGGGGGAGAAACTGAAGCTTTCTTT; cdr3_aa: CASSHPGGETEAFF
j_call: TRBJ1-1; v_call: TRBV6-5; clone_size: NA; d_call: NA; cdr3_nt: TGTGCCAGCATGGCGCAGGGGAACACTGAAGCTTTCTTT; cdr3_aa: CASMAQGNTEAFF
j_call: TRBJ2-3; v_call: TRBV5-1; clone_size: once; d_call: TRBD2; cdr3_nt: TGCGCCAGCAGCACCCGGACTAGCGGGGGGTCAGATACGCAGTATTTT; cdr3_aa: CASSTRTSGGSDTQYF
j_call: TRBJ2-7; v_call: TRBV7-2; clone_size: few; d_call: TRBD2; cdr3_nt: TGTGCCAGCAGCCGTTCTAGCGGGGGCAACTCCTACGAGCAGTACTTC; cdr3_aa: CASSRSSGGNSYEQYF
j_call: TRBJ2-1; v_call: TRBV5-6; clone_size: NA; d_call: TRBD2; cdr3_nt: TGTGCCAGCAGCTTGGCGGGGGAGGGCTCCTACAATGAGCAGTTCTTC; cdr3_aa: CASSLAGEGSYNEQFF
j_call: TRBJ1-3; v_call: TRBV10-1; clone_size: NA; d_call: TRBD1; cdr3_nt: TGCGCCAGCAGTCAGGGGGCCTCTGGAAACACCATATATTTT; cdr3_aa: CASSQGASGNTIYF
j_call: TRBJ1-2; v_call: TRBV7-9; clone_size: few; d_call: NA; cdr3_nt: TGTGCCAGCAGCCTCGGGGGGGGTCGGATACCGGCCTATGGCTACACCTTC; cdr3_aa: CASSLGGGRIPAYGYTF
j_call: TRBJ2-1; v_call: TRBV10-3; clone_size: NA; d_call: NA; cdr3_nt: TGTGCCACCTTGGGGGGTGGCTCCTACAATGAGCAGTTCTTC; cdr3_aa: CATLGGGSYNEQFF
j_call: TRBJ2-3; v_call: TRBV7-2; clone_size: NA; d_call: TRBD2; cdr3_nt: TGTGCCAGCAGGTCGGGGAGCGGGAGGACAGATACGCAGTATTTT; cdr3_aa: CASRSGSGRTDTQYF
j_call: TRBJ2-3; v_call: TRBV4-2; clone_size: NA; d_call: TRBD2; cdr3_nt: TGTGCCAGCAGCCGTTTAAGCGGGAGGCAAGGCACAGATACGCAGTATTTT; cdr3_aa: CASSRLSGRQGTDTQYF
j_call: TRBJ1-2; v_call: TRBV28; clone_size: NA; d_call: TRBD1; cdr3_nt: TGTGCCAGCAGTTCAATCGGGACAGCGAGCTATGGCTACACCTTC; cdr3_aa: CASSSIGTASYGYTF
j_call: TRBJ1-2; v_call: TRBV7-2; clone_size: NA; d_call: NA; cdr3_nt: TGTGCCAGCAGCTTAGCTGTAGGCTACACCTTC; cdr3_aa: CASSLAVGYTF
j_call: TRBJ2-2; v_call: TRBV4-1; clone_size: NA; d_call: NA; cdr3_nt: TGCGCCAGCAGCCAACAGGGAGGCGGGGAGCTGTTTTTT; cdr3_aa: CASSQQGGGELFF
j_call: TRBJ2-7; v_call: TRBV29-1; clone_size: NA; d_call: NA; cdr3_nt: TGCAGCGCGAGTGAGCAGGGGATCGTCTACGAGCAGTACTTC; cdr3_aa: CSASEQGIVYEQYF
j_call: TRBJ2-2; v_call: TRBV11-2; clone_size: NA; d_call: TRBD2; cdr3_nt: TGTGCCAGCAGCTGGCCCCCTAGCGGGAGCGACACCGGGGAGCTGTTTTTT; cdr3_aa: CASSWPPSGSDTGELFF
j_call: TRBJ1-1; v_call: TRBV5-8; clone_size: NA; d_call: TRBD1; cdr3_nt: TGTGCCAGCAGCTCCACACAGGGGTGGGAAACTGAAGCTTTCTTT; cdr3_aa: CASSSTQGWETEAFF
j_call: TRBJ2-7; v_call: TRBV7-2; clone_size: once; d_call: TRBD1; cdr3_nt: TGTGCCAGCAGCTGGGACAGGGACTACTCCTACGAGCAGTACTTC; cdr3_aa: CASSWDRDYSYEQYF
j_call: TRBJ2-7; v_call: TRBV28; clone_size: NA; d_call: TRBD1; cdr3_nt: TGTGCCAGCAGACCCTCGACAGGGGGATTCTACGAGCAGTACTTC; cdr3_aa: CASRPSTGGFYEQYF
j_call: TRBJ1-2; v_call: TRBV7-9; clone_size: NA; d_call: NA; cdr3_nt: TGTGCCAGCACCCTTGAGGCGACGTGGTATGGCTACACCTTC; cdr3_aa: CASTLEATWYGYTF
j_call: TRBJ2-7; v_call: TRBV6-6; clone_size: NA; d_call: TRBD2; cdr3_nt: TGTGCCAGCAGTCTAGCGGATATCTCCTACGAGCAGTACTTC; cdr3_aa: CASSLADISYEQYF
j_call: TRBJ1-2; v_call: TRBV6-6; clone_size: NA; d_call: NA; cdr3_nt: TGTGCCAGCAGCCCACTCCAACAGGGCAGGGGCTACACCTTC; cdr3_aa: CASSPLQQGRGYTF